The 15 T cell receptor beta chains presented below share a single source sample, sequenced in a study of glioma-infiltrating T cells after dendritic cell vaccination. Assay: immunoSEQ multiplex PCR; the TCRdb copy retains only in-frame clones and omits some. Among fewer than 95,000 clones listed, around 84% were seen once. Indicated time point: after dendritic cell vaccination, including at tumor progression/relapse. The specimen was blood, collected after dendritic cell vaccination. All receptors come from a human donor with glioblastoma.

This clone was detected once. The chain uses TRBV12-1 and TRBJ1-2; the table's D call, TRBD1, has no DNA check behind it. TRBV12-1 is tagged as a pseudogene. There are 15 residues in the CDR3. This chain's CDR3 is CASRCREVPNYGYTF. CDR3 bases: TGTGCCAGCAGATGCAGGGAAGTTCCTAACTATGGCTACACCTTC.

Only one count was recorded for this clone. The chain joins TRBV5-4 to TRBJ2-5; 7 bases align to TRBD1. Trimming at V came to 4 bases and at J to 1 base, leaving 7 bases not matched to a gene. CDR1 is SGHNT, CDR2 YYREEE, per germline (reference sequence). This CDR3 is built from 15 residues. The CDR3 coding sequence is TGTGCCAGCAGCCCAAGACAGGGTGTCCAAGAGACCCAGTACTTC. Its translation: CASSPRQGVQETQYF.

V and J are TRBV5-6 and TRBJ2-7; 9 nucleotides align to TRBD1. The CDR3 contains 15 residues. Germline trimming cut 6 bases from V and 1 base from J; bases unmatched to any gene: 8. CDR1 and CDR2 from the germline V gene are SGHDT and YYEEEE. The CDR3: CASTAGTGYSYEQYF. Written as DNA, the CDR3 is TGTGCCAGCACCGCCGGGACAGGGTATTCCTACGAGCAGTACTTC.

The CDR3 region is CASSEWGGRAQETQYF. The CDR3 nucleotides are TGTGCCAGCAGTGAATGGGGGGGCCGGGCCCAAGAGACCCAGTACTTC. The chain couples TRBV25-1 to TRBJ2-5; perhaps TRBD2 as D (7 bases). The CDR3 runs to 16 residues. The germline CDR1 and CDR2 sequences are MGHDK and SYGVNS. Trimming stripped 1 base from V and 1 base from J, with 13 bases between. Combining the CDR3 with reference TRBV25-1 and TRBJ2-5 gives the whole variable domain EADIYQTPRYLVIGTGKKITLECSQTMGHDKMYWYQQDPGMELHLIHYSYGVNSTEKGDLSSESTVSRIRTEHFPLTLESARPSHTSQYLCASSEWGGRAQETQYFGPGTRLLVL.

This chain links TRBV4-3 with TRBJ2-3; 7 nucleotides line up with TRBD2. This CDR3 is 16 amino acids long. With 0 bases clipped from V and 1 base from J, the junction kept 4 bases outside the gene matches. Germline-derived CDR1 and CDR2 are LGHNA and YSLEER. The CDR3 DNA is TGCGCCAGCAGCCAAGAGATGGCGGGGGGCACAGATACGCAGTATTTT. This codes for CASSQEMAGGTDTQYF.

This clone was counted only a few times. The chain links TRBV2 to TRBJ2-7, with TRBD2 as a possible D gene (6 bases). The CDR3 loop spans 14 amino acids. Germline V gives CDR1 SNHLY, CDR2 FYNNEI. Trimming shortened V by 1 base and J by 4 bases, and 11 bases separated the two germline ends. CDR3 sequence: CASSEGGGGYEQYF. The CDR3 DNA sequence: TGTGCCAGCAGTGAAGGGGGAGGTGGGTACGAGCAGTACTTC.

The chain combines TRBV19 with TRBJ1-1; 7 nucleotides agree with TRBD1. Germline V gives CDR1 LNHDA, CDR2 SQIVND (reference sequence). The CDR3 contains 15 residues. V shed 5 bases and J 1 base; nucleotides not matched to a gene: 7. The CDR3 coding sequence is TGTGCCAGTAGTCCAAGGACAGGTCAGAACACTGAAGCTTTCTTT. As protein: CASSPRTGQNTEAFF. Combining the CDR3 with reference TRBV19 and TRBJ1-1 gives the whole variable domain DGGITQSPKYLFRKEGQNVTLSCEQNLNHDAMYWYRQDPGQGLRLIYYSQIVNDFQKGDIAEGYSVSREKKESFPLTVTSAQKNPTAFYLCASSPRTGQNTEAFFGQGTRLTVV.

This rearrangement joins TRBV5-1 to TRBJ2-7; TRBD1 matches 9 bases. V was clipped by 1 base and J by 1 base; unmatched bases: 6. Germline V gene lookup returns CDR1 SGHRS and CDR2 YFSETQ. This CDR3 spans 16 amino acids. CDR3 nucleotide sequence: TGCGCCAGCAGCTTGACGGGACAGGGTTCGTCCTACGAGCAGTACTTC. Translated, it gives CASSLTGQGSSYEQYF.

This sequence joins TRBV7-9 and TRBJ1-2; a possible D gene is TRBD1 (6 bases). V was trimmed by 6 bases and J by 8 bases, leaving 22 bases between them. The CDR3 has 15 residues. Germline V gives CDR1 SEHNR, CDR2 FQNEAQ (reference sequence). CDR3 protein: CASSSQGVPYGGYTF. The CDR3 bases are TGTGCCAGCAGTTCACAGGGCGTCCCCTATGGGGGCTACACCTTC.

This chain links TRBV29-1 with TRBJ2-1, with 16 bases that match TRBD2. V shed 6 bases, J shed 12 bases, and the junction held 11 bases outside the gene matches. From germline, CDR1 is SQVTM and CDR2 ANQGSEA. This CDR3 has 15 amino acids. DNA of the CDR3: TGCAGCGTGGGGACTAGCGGGGGGGTTCTAGGGGCGCAGTTCTTC. Protein product: CSVGTSGGVLGAQFF.

The chain carries TRBV7-9 and TRBJ1-4; D unclear. Germline CDR1 SEHNR, CDR2 FQNEAQ (reference sequence). V lost 0 bases to trimming and J lost 0 bases, with 5 bases between them. The CDR3 is made up of 15 amino acids. CDR3 nucleotide sequence: TGTGCCAGCAGCTTAGCTTCTGCAACTAATGAAAAACTGTTTTTT. Its protein product is CASSLASATNEKLFF.

The genes are TRBV19 and TRBJ1-5, with D maybe TRBD1 (6 bases). V lost 0 bases and J 3 bases, leaving 12 bases between the germline ends. Germline V CDR1 and CDR2: LNHDA, SQIVND (reference sequence). CDR3 length equals 16 residues. The CDR3 spells CASSIEAGVFNQPQHF. CDR3 bases: TGTGCCAGTAGTATAGAGGCAGGGGTATTCAATCAGCCCCAGCATTTT.

The V and J genes are TRBV27 and TRBJ2-7; 8 bases are a match to TRBD1. Germline trimming cut 5 bases from V and 0 bases from J; bases unmatched to any gene: 6. The CDR3 has 15 residues. From germline, CDR1 is MNHEY and CDR2 SMNVEV (reference sequence). CDR3 bases: TGTGCCAGCAGTAATACAGGGGGATCCTCCTACGAGCAGTACTTC. Translated: CASSNTGGSSYEQYF.

This chain connects TRBV7-9 to TRBJ2-5; 8 bases match TRBD1. The CDR3 loop spans 13 amino acids. With 6 bases clipped from V and 4 bases from J, the junction kept 4 bases outside the gene matches. Germline lookup yields CDR1 SEHNR and CDR2 FQNEAQ (reference sequence). The CDR3 DNA follows: TGTGCCAGCAGAGGACAGGGTCGAGAGACCCAGTACTTC. Translation: CASRGQGRETQYF.

V gene TRBV7-9 combines with J gene TRBJ2-3, with 7 nucleotides matching TRBD1. Germline V gene lookup returns CDR1 SEHNR and CDR2 FQNEAQ (reference sequence). J lost 2 bases, V lost 3 bases, and 2 bases had no gene match. The CDR3 loop spans 14 amino acids. The CDR3 is CASSFDRDTDTQYF. DNA for the CDR3: TGTGCCAGCAGCTTCGACAGGGACACAGATACGCAGTATTTT.